The clone carrying this T cell receptor (beta chain) was seen ten or more times. Its matching antigen is unknown. The CDR3 covers 14 residues. Per the germline V gene, CDR1 is SGHNT and CDR2 is YYREEE (reference sequence). V lost 5 bases and J 4 bases, leaving 15 bases between the germline ends. In TCRdb, the reads were re-called with MiXCR into one record per CDR3 protein. The data show about 68,000 distinct CDR3 sequences, approximately 24% seen once. The sample is drawn from a study of T cell repertoires in cytomegalovirus infection. Study-wide points: Cumulative frequency of public TCR beta families picked out carriers of CMV plus the relevant HLA.

The TCR originated in a human donor in good health (CMV status not recorded). Some clones in this sample may be carry-over from other donors' samples. The chain recombines TRBV5-4 with TRBJ1-2; D is unclear. Sequenced input: PBMCs, sequenced either directly or after in vitro stimulation (not recorded which). The CDR3 sequence: CASSSDLLLYGYTF. The CDR3 DNA reads TGTGCCAGCAGTTCGGACCTACTCCTCTATGGCTACACCTTC.